This T cell receptor beta chain was observed in a study of neurological immune-mediated disorders. General study findings and limits: No sharing of CDR3 amino acid sequences was observed among expanded clones across subjects, suggesting private repertoires in all groups. Phylogenetic grouping assigned the repertoires of 18 of 34 multiple sclerosis patients to a single related-CDR3 cluster, which may represent a signature. Patients with HTLV-1-associated myelopathy had the highest level of TCR clonal expansion, whereas patients with multiple sclerosis had the lowest level, falling beneath the level found in healthy controls.

The table lists this clonotype with a few counts. The antigen remains undetermined. The V gene's germline CDR1 is SGHNT and CDR2 YYREEE (reference sequence). The V and J ends lost 0 bases and 0 bases respectively, with 11 bases between them. The CDR3 totals 16 residues. 5'RACE with 10-nucleotide random UMIs produced the cDNA. TCRdb re-called the 5' RACE reads with MiXCR, one entry per CDR3 protein. This table holds about 35,000 distinct CDR3 sequences, 3.5% to 4.5% found once. The chain links TRBV5-4 to TRBJ2-3; tentative D call: TRBD1 (5 bases). This TCR derives from a man under 40 with multiple sclerosis. What was sequenced was PBMCs. The DNA of the CDR3 is TGTGCCAGCAGCTTGGCGACAGACCTTAGCACAGATACGCAGTATTTT. The encoded protein is CASSLATDLSTDTQYF.